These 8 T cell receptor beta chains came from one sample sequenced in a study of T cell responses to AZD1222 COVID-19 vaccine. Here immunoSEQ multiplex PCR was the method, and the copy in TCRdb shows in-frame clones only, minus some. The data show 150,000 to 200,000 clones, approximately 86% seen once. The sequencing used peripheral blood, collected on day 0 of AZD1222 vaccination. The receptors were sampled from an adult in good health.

The CDR3 loop is CASSQEVAGKGNQPQHF. The CDR3 nucleotides read TGCGCCAGCAGCCAAGAGGTGGCAGGGAAGGGAAATCAGCCCCAGCATTTT. The gene calls are TRBV4-3 and TRBJ1-5; perhaps TRBD1 as D (5 bases). The germline V gene has CDR1 LGHNA and CDR2 YSLEER. V lost 0 bases, J lost 4 bases, and 16 bases lay in between. The length of the CDR3 is 17 residues.

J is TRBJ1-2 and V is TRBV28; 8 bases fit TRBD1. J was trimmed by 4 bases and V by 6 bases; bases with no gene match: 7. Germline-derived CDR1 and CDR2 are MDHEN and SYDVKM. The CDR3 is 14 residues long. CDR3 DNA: TGTGCCAGCAGCCCCGGACAGGGCACCTATGGCTACACCTTC. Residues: CASSPGQGTYGYTF.

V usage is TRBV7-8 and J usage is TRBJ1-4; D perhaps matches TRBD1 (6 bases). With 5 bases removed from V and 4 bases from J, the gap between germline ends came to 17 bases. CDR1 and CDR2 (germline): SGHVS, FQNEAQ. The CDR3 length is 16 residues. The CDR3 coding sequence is TGTGCCAGCAGCCCACTCGCGGGGGGGCGTAATGAAAAACTGTTTTTT. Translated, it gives CASSPLAGGRNEKLFF.

CDR3 sequence (DNA): TGCGCCAGCAGTGAGTCGGGACTAGGATCAGAGACCCAGTACTTC. It yields the protein CASSESGLGSETQYF. The chain joins TRBV10-1 to TRBJ2-5; 8 nucleotides agree with TRBD2. This CDR3 has 15 residues. V lost 0 bases and J lost 4; bases outside the gene matches: 4. CDR1 and CDR2 (germline): WNHNN, SYGVQD (reference sequence).

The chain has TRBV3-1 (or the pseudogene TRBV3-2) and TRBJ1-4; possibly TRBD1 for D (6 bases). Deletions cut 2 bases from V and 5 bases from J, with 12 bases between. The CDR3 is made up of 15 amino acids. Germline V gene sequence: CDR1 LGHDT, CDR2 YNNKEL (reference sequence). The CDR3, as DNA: TGTGCCAGCAGCCAACCAGGGGCACCCAATGAAAAACTGTTTTTT. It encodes CASSQPGAPNEKLFF.

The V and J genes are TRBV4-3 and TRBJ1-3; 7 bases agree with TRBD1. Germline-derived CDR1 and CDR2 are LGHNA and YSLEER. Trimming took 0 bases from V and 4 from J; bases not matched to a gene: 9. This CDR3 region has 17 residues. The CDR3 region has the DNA TGCGCCAGCAGCCAAGATCGAAACAGGGGTTACGGAAACACCATATATTTT. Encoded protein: CASSQDRNRGYGNTIYF.

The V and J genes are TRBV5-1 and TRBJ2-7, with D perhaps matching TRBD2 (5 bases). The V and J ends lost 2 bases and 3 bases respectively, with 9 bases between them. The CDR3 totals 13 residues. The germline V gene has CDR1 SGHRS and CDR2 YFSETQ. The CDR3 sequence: CASSFEGGYEQYF. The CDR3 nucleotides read TGCGCCAGCAGCTTTGAGGGTGGCTACGAGCAGTACTTC.

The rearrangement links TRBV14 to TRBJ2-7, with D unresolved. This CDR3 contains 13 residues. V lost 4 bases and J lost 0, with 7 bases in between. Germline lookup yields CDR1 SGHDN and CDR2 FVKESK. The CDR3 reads CASSPQNSYEQYF. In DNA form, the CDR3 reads TGTGCCAGCAGCCCTCAAAACTCCTACGAGCAGTACTTC. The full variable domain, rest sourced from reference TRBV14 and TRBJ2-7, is EAGVTQFPSHSVIEKGQTVTLRCDPISGHDNLYWYRRVMGKEIKFLLHFVKESKQDESGMPNNRFLAERTGGTYSTLKVQPAELEDSGVYFCASSPQNSYEQYFGPGTRLTVT.